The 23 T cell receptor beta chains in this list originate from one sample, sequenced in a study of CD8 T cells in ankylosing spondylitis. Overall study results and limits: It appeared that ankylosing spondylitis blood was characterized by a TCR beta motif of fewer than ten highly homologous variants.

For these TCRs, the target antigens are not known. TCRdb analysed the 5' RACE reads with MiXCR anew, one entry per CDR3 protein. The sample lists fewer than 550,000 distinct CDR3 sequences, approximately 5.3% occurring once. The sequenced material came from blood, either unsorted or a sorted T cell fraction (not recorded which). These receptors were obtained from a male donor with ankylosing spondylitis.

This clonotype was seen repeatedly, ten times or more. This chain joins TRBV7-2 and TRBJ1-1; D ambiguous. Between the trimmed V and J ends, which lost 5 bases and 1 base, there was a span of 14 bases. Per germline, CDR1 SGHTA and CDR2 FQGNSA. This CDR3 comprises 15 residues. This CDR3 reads CASSPPGGWNTEAFF. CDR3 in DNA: TGTGCCAGCAGCCCTCCTGGAGGATGGAACACTGAAGCTTTCTTT.

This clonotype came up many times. CDR3 loop: CASTSAGRTDTQYF. CDR3 sequence (DNA): TGCGCCAGCACATCAGCGGGACGCACAGATACGCAGTATTTT. The V and J genes are TRBV5-1 and TRBJ2-3; 7 bases agree with TRBD2. The CDR3 runs to 14 residues. Germline CDR1 reads SGHRS; CDR2 reads YFSETQ. The V gene end was trimmed by 6 bases and the J gene end by 1 base; junction bases not matched to a gene: 5.

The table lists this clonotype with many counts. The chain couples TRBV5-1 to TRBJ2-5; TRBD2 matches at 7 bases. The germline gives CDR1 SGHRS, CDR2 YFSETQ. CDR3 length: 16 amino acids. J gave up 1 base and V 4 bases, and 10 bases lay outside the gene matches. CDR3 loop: CASSQGWDYFQETQYF. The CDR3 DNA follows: TGCGCCAGCAGCCAAGGTTGGGACTACTTCCAAGAGACCCAGTACTTC. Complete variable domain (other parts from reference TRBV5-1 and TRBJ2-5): KAGVTQTPRYLIKTRGQQVTLSCSPISGHRSVSWYQQTPGQGLQFLFEYFSETQRNKGNFPGRFSGRQFSNSRSEMNVSTLELGDSALYLCASSQGWDYFQETQYFGPGTRLLVL.

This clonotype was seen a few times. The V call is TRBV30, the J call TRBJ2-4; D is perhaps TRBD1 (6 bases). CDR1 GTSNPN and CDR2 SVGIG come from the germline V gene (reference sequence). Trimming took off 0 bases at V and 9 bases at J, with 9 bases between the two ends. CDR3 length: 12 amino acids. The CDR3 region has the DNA TGTGCCTGGAGTGTCCAGGGGATCATTCAGTACTTC. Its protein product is CAWSVQGIIQYF.

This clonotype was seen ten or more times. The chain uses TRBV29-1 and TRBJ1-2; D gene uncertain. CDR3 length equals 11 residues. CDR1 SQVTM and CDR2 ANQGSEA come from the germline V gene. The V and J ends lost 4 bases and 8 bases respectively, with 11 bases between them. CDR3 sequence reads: CSVGQARGYTF. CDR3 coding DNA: TGCAGCGTTGGACAAGCTAGAGGCTACACCTTC.

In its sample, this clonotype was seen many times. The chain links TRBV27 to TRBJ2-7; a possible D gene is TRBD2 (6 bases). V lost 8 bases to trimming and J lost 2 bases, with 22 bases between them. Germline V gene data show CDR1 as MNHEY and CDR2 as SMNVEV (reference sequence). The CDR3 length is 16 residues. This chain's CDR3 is CASSRELGRHPYEQYF. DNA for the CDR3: TGTGCCAGCTCCCGAGAACTAGGGAGGCACCCCTACGAGCAGTACTTC.

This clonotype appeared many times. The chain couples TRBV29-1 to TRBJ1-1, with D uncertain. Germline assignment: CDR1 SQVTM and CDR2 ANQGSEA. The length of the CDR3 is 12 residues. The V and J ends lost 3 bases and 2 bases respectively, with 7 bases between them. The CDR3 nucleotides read TGCAGCGTTGACGAGAAAAACACTGAAGCTTTCTTT. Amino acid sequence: CSVDEKNTEAFF.

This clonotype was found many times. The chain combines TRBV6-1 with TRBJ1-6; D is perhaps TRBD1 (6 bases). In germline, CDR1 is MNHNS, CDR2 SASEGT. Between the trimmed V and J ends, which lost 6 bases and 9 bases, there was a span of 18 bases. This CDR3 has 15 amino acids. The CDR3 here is CASRRAGGRISPLHF. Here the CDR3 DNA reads TGTGCCAGCAGACGCGCGGGGGGCAGGATTTCACCCCTCCACTTT.

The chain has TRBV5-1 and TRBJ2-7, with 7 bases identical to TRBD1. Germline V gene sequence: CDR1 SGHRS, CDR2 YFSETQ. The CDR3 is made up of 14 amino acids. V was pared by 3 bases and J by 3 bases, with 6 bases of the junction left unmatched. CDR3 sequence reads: CASSSRQGVYEQYF. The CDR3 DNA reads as TGCGCCAGCAGCTCCCGACAGGGAGTCTACGAGCAGTACTTC.

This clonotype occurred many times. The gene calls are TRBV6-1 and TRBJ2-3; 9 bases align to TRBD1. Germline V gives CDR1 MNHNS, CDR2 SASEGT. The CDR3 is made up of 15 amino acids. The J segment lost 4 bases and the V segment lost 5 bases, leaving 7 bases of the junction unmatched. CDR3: CASSRWTGEADTQYF. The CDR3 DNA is TGTGCCAGCAGTCGCTGGACAGGGGAGGCAGATACGCAGTATTTT.

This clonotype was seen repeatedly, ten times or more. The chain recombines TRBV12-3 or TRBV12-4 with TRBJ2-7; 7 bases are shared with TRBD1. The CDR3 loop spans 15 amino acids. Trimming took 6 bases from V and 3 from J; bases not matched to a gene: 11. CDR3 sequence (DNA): TGTGCCAGCAGGGGTTCCGGGACAGAGATCTACGAGCAGTACTTC. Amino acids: CASRGSGTEIYEQYF.

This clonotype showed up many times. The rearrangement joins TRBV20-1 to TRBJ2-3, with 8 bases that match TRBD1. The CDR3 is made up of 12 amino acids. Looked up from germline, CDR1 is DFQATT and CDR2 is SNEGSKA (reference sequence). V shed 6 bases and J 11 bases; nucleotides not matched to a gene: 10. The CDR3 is CSASPDREKQYF. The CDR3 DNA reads TGCAGTGCCTCACCGGACAGGGAGAAGCAGTATTTT.

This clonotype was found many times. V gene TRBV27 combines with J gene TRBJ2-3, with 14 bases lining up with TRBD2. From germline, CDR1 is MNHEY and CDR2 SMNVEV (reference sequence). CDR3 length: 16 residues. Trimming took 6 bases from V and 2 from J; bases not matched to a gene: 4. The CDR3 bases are TGTGCCAGCAGGAGGGGACTAGCGGGAGTCACAGATACGCAGTATTTT. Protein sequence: CASRRGLAGVTDTQYF.

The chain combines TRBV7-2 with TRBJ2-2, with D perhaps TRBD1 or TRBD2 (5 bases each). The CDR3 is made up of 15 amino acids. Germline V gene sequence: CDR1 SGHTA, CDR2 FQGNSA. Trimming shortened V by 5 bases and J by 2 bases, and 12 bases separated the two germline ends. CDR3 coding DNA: TGTGCCAGCAGCACAAACCGGGACAACACCGGGGAGCTGTTTTTT. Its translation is CASSTNRDNTGELFF.

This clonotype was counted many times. The CDR3, as DNA: TGCGCCAGCAGTCCTTCCGGACACACTGAAGCTTTCTTT. Amino acid sequence: CASSPSGHTEAFF. This rearrangement joins TRBV5-1 to TRBJ1-1, with unresolved D. This CDR3 is 13 amino acids long. Deletions cut 5 bases from V and 3 bases from J, with 11 bases between. Germline loops: CDR1 SGHRS, CDR2 YFSETQ. Complete variable domain (other parts from reference TRBV5-1 and TRBJ1-1): KAGVTQTPRYLIKTRGQQVTLSCSPISGHRSVSWYQQTPGQGLQFLFEYFSETQRNKGNFPGRFSGRQFSNSRSEMNVSTLELGDSALYLCASSPSGHTEAFFGQGTRLTVV.

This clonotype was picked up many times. The CDR3 sequence: CASSVRGGNQPQHF. The CDR3 DNA reads TGCGCCAGCAGCGTCCGGGGCGGAAATCAGCCCCAGCATTTT. V gene TRBV5-1 combines with J gene TRBJ1-5, with TRBD1 as a possible D gene (5 bases). There are 14 residues in the CDR3. V gave up 4 bases and J gave up 4 bases, with 12 bases separating them. The germline CDR1 and CDR2 sequences are SGHRS and YFSETQ.

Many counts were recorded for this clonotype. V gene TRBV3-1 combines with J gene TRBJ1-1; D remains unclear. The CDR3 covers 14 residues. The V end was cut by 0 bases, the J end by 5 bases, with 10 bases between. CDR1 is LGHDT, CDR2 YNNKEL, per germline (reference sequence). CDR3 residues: CASSQDWEGTEAFF. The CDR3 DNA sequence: TGTGCCAGCAGCCAAGATTGGGAAGGAACTGAAGCTTTCTTT. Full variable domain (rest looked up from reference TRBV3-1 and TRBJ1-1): DTAVSQTPKYLVTQMGNDKSIKCEQNLGHDTMYWYKQDSKKFLKIMFSYNNKELIINETVPNRFSPKSPDKAHLNLHINSLELGDSAVYFCASSQDWEGTEAFFGQGTRLTVV.

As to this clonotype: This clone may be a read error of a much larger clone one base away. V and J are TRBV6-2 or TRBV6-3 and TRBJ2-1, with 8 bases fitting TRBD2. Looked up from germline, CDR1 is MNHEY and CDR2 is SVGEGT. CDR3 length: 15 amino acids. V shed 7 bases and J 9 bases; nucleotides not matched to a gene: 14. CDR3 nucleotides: TGTGCCAGCATGCCCAAGGGACTAGGACAATCTGAGCAGTTCTTC. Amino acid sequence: CASMPKGLGQSEQFF.

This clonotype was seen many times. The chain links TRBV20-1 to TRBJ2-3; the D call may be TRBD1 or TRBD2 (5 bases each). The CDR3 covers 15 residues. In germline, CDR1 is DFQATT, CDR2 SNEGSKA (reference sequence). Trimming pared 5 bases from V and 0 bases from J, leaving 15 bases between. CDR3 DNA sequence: TGCAGTGCTCCAACCGGGACGGAAAGCACAGATACGCAGTATTTT. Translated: CSAPTGTESTDTQYF.

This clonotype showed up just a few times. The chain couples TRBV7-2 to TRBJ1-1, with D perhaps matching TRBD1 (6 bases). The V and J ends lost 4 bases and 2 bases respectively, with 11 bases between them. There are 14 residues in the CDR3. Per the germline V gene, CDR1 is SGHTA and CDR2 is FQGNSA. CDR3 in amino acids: CASSSQGFNTEAFF. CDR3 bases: TGTGCCAGCAGCTCTCAGGGGTTCAACACTGAAGCTTTCTTT.

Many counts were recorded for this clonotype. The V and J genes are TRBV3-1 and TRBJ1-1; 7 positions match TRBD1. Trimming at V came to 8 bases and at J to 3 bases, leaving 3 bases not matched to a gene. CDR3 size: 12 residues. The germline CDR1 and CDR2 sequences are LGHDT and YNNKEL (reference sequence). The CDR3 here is CASRTGDTEAFF. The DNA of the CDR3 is TGTGCCAGCCGCACAGGGGACACTGAAGCTTTCTTT.

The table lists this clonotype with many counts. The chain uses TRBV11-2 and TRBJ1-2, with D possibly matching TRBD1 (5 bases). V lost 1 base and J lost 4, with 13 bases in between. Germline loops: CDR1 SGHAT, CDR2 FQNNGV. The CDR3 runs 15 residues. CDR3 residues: CASSLVGTRGYGYTF. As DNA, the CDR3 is TGTGCCAGCAGCTTAGTCGGGACTCGGGGCTATGGCTACACCTTC.

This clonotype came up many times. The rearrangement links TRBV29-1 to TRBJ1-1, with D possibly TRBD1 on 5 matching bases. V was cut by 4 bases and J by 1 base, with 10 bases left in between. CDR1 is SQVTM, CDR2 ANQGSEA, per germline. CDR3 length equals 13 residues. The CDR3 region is CSVAAGTNTEAFF. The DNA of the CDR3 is TGCAGCGTTGCTGCGGGGACGAACACTGAAGCTTTCTTT.